These 25 T cell receptor beta chains share one sample of origin, sequenced in a study of blood T cells in healthy people across ages. The use of a sample-barcoded 5' primer and a J-beta primer mix characterized a second PCR of roughly 6 to 11 cycles. TCRdb reprocessed the 5' RACE reads with MiXCR, giving one entry per CDR3 protein. The sample holds 790,000 or so distinct CDR3 sequences; 45% to 70% are singletons and the top ten take approximately 24%. The sequenced sample consisted of blood. The receptors stem from a man aged 35 to 55 in good health.

This chain connects TRBV4-2 to TRBJ1-4; D is perhaps TRBD1 (5 bases). This CDR3 is built from 15 residues. Per germline, CDR1 LGHNA and CDR2 YNFKEQ. V lost 3 bases, J lost 3 bases, and 11 bases lay in between. The CDR3 loop is CASSQHGGSNEKLFF. The CDR3 DNA sequence: TGTGCCAGCAGCCAGCACGGGGGATCTAATGAAAAACTGTTTTTT.

This clonotype was seen more than once but under ten times. The CDR3 loop is CASRDGQTYNYGYTF. CDR3 bases: TGTGCCAGCAGGGACGGACAGACCTATAACTATGGCTACACCTTC. The rearrangement joins TRBV6-6 to TRBJ1-2; perhaps TRBD1 as D (6 bases). Germline CDR1 and CDR2: MNHNY and SVGAGI (reference sequence). V shed 6 bases and J shed 1 base, with 15 bases lying between them. The CDR3 has 15 amino acids.

The CDR3 here is CSVEDGSYNEQFF. In DNA form, the CDR3 reads TGCAGCGTTGAGGACGGGTCCTACAATGAGCAGTTCTTC. The V and J genes are TRBV29-1 and TRBJ2-1; no clear D. The ends were cut back, 3 bases at V and 1 base at J, with 7 bases in the middle. CDR3 size: 13 residues. Germline lookup yields CDR1 SQVTM and CDR2 ANQGSEA.

The chain carries TRBV6-5 and TRBJ2-5; 9 bases line up with TRBD2. Trimming removed 5 bases from V and 11 bases from J; junction bases left unmatched: 15. The CDR3 sequence is 15 residues long. Germline V gives CDR1 MNHEY, CDR2 SVGAGI. DNA of the CDR3: TGTGCCAGCAGTCCGTCGGGACTAGCAGGCAATGAGCAGTACTTC. It translates to CASSPSGLAGNEQYF.

V and J are TRBV5-1 and TRBJ2-7; 8 bases are shared with TRBD1. The DNA end favors TRBJ2-5, so the J call may be wrong. The CDR3 totals 15 residues. The germline CDR1 and CDR2 sequences are SGHRS and YFSETQ. The CDR3 DNA reads TGCGCCAGCAGCTTGACAGGGGGAGAGTGGGAGACCCAGTACTTC. Its translation: CASSLTGGEWETQYF.

This clonotype has more than one count but fewer than ten. This sequence joins TRBV20-1 and TRBJ2-5; 7 bases agree with TRBD2. The CDR3 sequence is 13 residues long. V trimming: 5 bases; J trimming: 5 bases; junction bases outside the gene matches: 8. Germline V lookup: CDR1 DFQATT, CDR2 SNEGSKA (reference sequence). Here the CDR3 reads CSARGSRGETQYF. The CDR3 region has the DNA TGCAGTGCTCGCGGGAGCCGCGGTGAGACCCAGTACTTC.

This chain joins TRBV20-1 and TRBJ2-3, with 9 positions matching TRBD1. The CDR3 has 14 residues. With 5 bases clipped from V and 1 base from J, the junction kept 4 bases outside the gene matches. Germline V gene lookup returns CDR1 DFQATT and CDR2 SNEGSKA (reference sequence). DNA of the CDR3: TGCAGTGCTGAGGGACAGGGTGGCACAGATACGCAGTATTTT. Translation: CSAEGQGGTDTQYF.

This chain links TRBV20-1 with TRBJ2-5; a weak D match, TRBD1 (5 bases). Germline V CDR1 and CDR2: DFQATT, SNEGSKA (reference sequence). The V end lost 5 bases, the J end lost 5 bases, and 18 bases lay between the germline ends. This CDR3 is built from 14 residues. As DNA, the CDR3 is TGCAGTGCTTCGCCGTGGGGCCTGGGGGAGACCCAGTACTTC. This codes for CSASPWGLGETQYF.

In this sample, this clonotype turned up a few times. The chain recombines TRBV7-2 with TRBJ2-7, with 7 bases matching TRBD2. CDR1 and CDR2 from the germline V gene are SGHTA and FQGNSA. V lost 6 bases to trimming and J lost 0 bases; unmatched junction nucleotides: 8. The length of the CDR3 is 15 residues. The CDR3 DNA follows: TGTGCCAGCAGGGGAGGGGTAGCGGCCTCCTACGAGCAGTACTTC. Amino acid sequence: CASRGGVAASYEQYF. Using reference TRBV7-2 and TRBJ2-7 for the parts outside the CDR3, the full variable domain is GAGVSQSPSNKVTEKGKDVELRCDPISGHTALYWYRQSLGQGLEFLIYFQGNSAPDKSGLPSDRFSAERTGGSVSTLTIQRTQQEDSAVYLCASRGGVAASYEQYFGPGTRLTVT.

The genes are TRBV11-1 and TRBJ1-2; TRBD1 agrees at 10 bases. Germline lookup yields CDR1 SGHAT and CDR2 FQDESV (reference sequence). The CDR3 loop spans 16 amino acids. V lost 3 bases to trimming and J lost 4 bases; unmatched junction nucleotides: 8. This chain's CDR3 is CASSFRDRGGGYGYTF. DNA of the CDR3: TGTGCCAGCAGCTTCCGGGACAGGGGAGGCGGCTATGGCTACACCTTC.

This chain joins TRBV6-2 or TRBV6-3 and TRBJ2-4; D could derive from TRBD1 or TRBD2 (6 bases each). CDR1 is MNHEY and CDR2 is SVGEGT in the germline V gene. The CDR3 runs to 16 residues. The ends were cut back, 6 bases at V and 0 bases at J, with 15 bases in the middle. CDR3 sequence reads: CASSSTGRLAKNIQYF. The CDR3 coding sequence is TGTGCCAGCAGCTCCACAGGGAGGCTAGCCAAAAACATTCAGTACTTC.

The chain links TRBV5-1 to TRBJ2-1; D is ambiguous. This CDR3 has 14 residues. Trimming cost V 4 bases and J 2 bases, with 10 bases left between them. The germline CDR1 and CDR2 sequences are SGHRS and YFSETQ. The CDR3 region is CASSVVHPYNEQFF. CDR3 bases: TGCGCCAGCAGCGTGGTACACCCCTACAATGAGCAGTTCTTC. The full variable domain, its missing parts supplied by reference TRBV5-1 and TRBJ2-1, is KAGVTQTPRYLIKTRGQQVTLSCSPISGHRSVSWYQQTPGQGLQFLFEYFSETQRNKGNFPGRFSGRQFSNSRSEMNVSTLELGDSALYLCASSVVHPYNEQFFGPGTRLTVL.

The chain couples TRBV5-6 to TRBJ2-5; D uncertain. V dropped 2 bases and J dropped 5 bases, with 13 bases sitting between them. The CDR3 has 14 amino acids. In germline, CDR1 is SGHDT, CDR2 YYEEEE. CDR3 in DNA: TGTGCCAGCAGCTTCCCGGCGGCCGGGGAGACCCAGTACTTC. It codes for CASSFPAAGETQYF.

Comments on this clonotype: An end of the junction does not agree with germline; a read error may underlie this. This chain uses TRBV29-1 with TRBJ2-1, with D possibly TRBD2 on 6 matching bases. CDR1 and CDR2 (germline): SQVTM, ANQGSEA. There are 14 residues in the CDR3. This chain's CDR3 is CSVEGEDSDNEQFF. The CDR3 DNA reads TGCAGCGTTGAAGGGGAGGACTCCGACAATGAGCAGTTCTTC.

V and J are TRBV20-1 and TRBJ1-2; D not certain. V dropped 5 bases and J dropped 7 bases, with 8 bases sitting between them. Germline assignment: CDR1 DFQATT and CDR2 SNEGSKA (reference sequence). This CDR3 contains 10 residues. Here the CDR3 reads CSAVIAGYTF. For the CDR3, the DNA is TGCAGTGCTGTAATAGCTGGCTACACCTTC.

This clonotype has just a few counts. The chain carries TRBV5-1 and TRBJ2-5; possible D gene TRBD1, 6 bases. With 4 bases removed from V and 2 bases from J, the gap between germline ends came to 15 bases. Per germline, CDR1 SGHRS and CDR2 YFSETQ. The length of the CDR3 is 15 residues. The CDR3: CASSPERGIQETQYF. In DNA, the CDR3 is TGCGCCAGCAGCCCCGAAAGGGGGATTCAAGAGACCCAGTACTTC.

This clonotype was recorded a few times. The V call is TRBV10-3, the J call TRBJ2-5; D may be TRBD2 (6 bases). This CDR3 has 16 residues. Germline-derived CDR1 and CDR2 are ENHRY and SYGVKD. Trimming pared 0 bases from V and 1 base from J, leaving 12 bases between. The CDR3 sequence: CAISESRAGPQETQYF. CDR3 nucleotide sequence: TGTGCCATCAGTGAGTCACGGGCGGGACCCCAAGAGACCCAGTACTTC.

In this sample, this clonotype turned up once. The chain couples TRBV4-3 to TRBJ2-7; 8 bases agree with TRBD1. Trimming took 6 bases from V and 6 from J; bases not matched to a gene: 10. The CDR3 has 14 amino acids. Germline values: CDR1 LGHNA, CDR2 YSLEER. Written as DNA, the CDR3 is TGCGCCAGCAGACCAAACGGACAGGGCGGCGAGCAGTACTTC. Translation gives CASRPNGQGGEQYF.

This clonotype came up a few times. The rearrangement uses TRBV20-1 and TRBJ2-5; 9 bases line up with TRBD2. This CDR3 has 13 amino acids. Germline CDR1 and CDR2: DFQATT and SNEGSKA (reference sequence). The ends lost 6 bases at V and 2 bases at J; junction bases unmatched: 4. DNA of the CDR3: TGCAGTGCCCTGGGACTAGCACAAGAGACCCAGTACTTC. The encoded protein is CSALGLAQETQYF.

The chain couples TRBV20-1 to TRBJ1-1; D unresolved. Trimming took off 3 bases at V and 0 bases at J, with 8 bases between the two ends. The germline V gene encodes CDR1 DFQATT and CDR2 SNEGSKA (reference sequence). The CDR3 is made up of 13 amino acids. CDR3 in amino acids: CSARASMNTEAFF. Written as DNA, the CDR3 is TGCAGTGCTAGGGCGTCCATGAACACTGAAGCTTTCTTT.

The rearrangement links TRBV5-1 to TRBJ2-7; 8 positions agree with TRBD1. Germline CDR1 and CDR2: SGHRS and YFSETQ. This CDR3 region has 15 residues. The trim removed 3 bases at V and 7 bases at J, leaving 12 bases unmatched. The CDR3 DNA reads TGCGCCAGCAGCTGGAATGGACAGGGATCGAGTGAGCAGTACTTC. It is translated as CASSWNGQGSSEQYF.

The sample holds many counts of this clonotype. This sequence joins TRBV7-3 and TRBJ2-1; tentative D call: TRBD2 (6 bases). Trimming shortened V by 1 base and J by 9 bases, and 28 bases separated the two germline ends. This CDR3 has 19 residues. The V gene's germline CDR1 is SGHTA and CDR2 FQGTGA. In nucleotides, the CDR3 is TGTGCCAGCAGCTTAAGATCGAGCCTAAGTACGTCTCTCGGGGGTGAGCAGTTCTTC. It codes for CASSLRSSLSTSLGGEQFF.

The rearrangement links TRBV25-1 to TRBJ1-2; TRBD1 is a possible D gene (6 bases). V was trimmed by 2 bases and J by 5 bases, leaving 12 bases between them. The CDR3 totals 14 residues. Germline V gives CDR1 MGHDK, CDR2 SYGVNS. The CDR3 loop reads CASSERRQGYGYTF. The CDR3 DNA reads TGTGCCAGCAGTGAAAGGCGGCAGGGGTATGGCTACACCTTC.

This rearrangement joins TRBV7-6 to TRBJ1-1; unclear D gene. The V end was cut by 0 bases, the J end by 6 bases, with 5 bases between. Germline V gene data show CDR1 as SGHVS and CDR2 as FNYEAQ. The CDR3 has 12 residues. CDR3 in amino acids: CASSLAGAEAFF. Here the CDR3 DNA reads TGTGCCAGCAGCTTAGCCGGCGCTGAAGCTTTCTTT.

The chain combines TRBV10-3 with TRBJ1-2; perhaps TRBD1 as D (5 bases). The CDR3 has 16 amino acids. CDR1 and CDR2 from the germline V gene are ENHRY and SYGVKD. V was pared by 3 bases and J by 4 bases, with 18 bases between. CDR3 coding DNA: TGTGCCATCAGTGAAGGGATCGACGATGGGGGCTATGGCTACACCTTC. This encodes CAISEGIDDGGYGYTF.